This TCR beta chain was recovered during a study of beta chain features in type 1 diabetes. Study-level points and caveats: Diminished insertions and augmented deletions at VDJ junctions characterized type 1 diabetes patients. Compared to healthy donors, patients appeared to have naive, central memory and Treg TCRB repertoires that were more alike. There was a possibility that cDNA sequencing over-represented cells with high TCR expression. Small HLA sub-analyses could not settle whether HLA shapes TCRB rearrangement.

Reverse transcribing all isolated RNA meant expressed TCRB transcripts were sequenced. Some clones are missing from TCRdb's copy, which holds only in-frame ones; the method was immunoSEQ multiplex PCR. Of 150,000 to 180,000 clones listed, 8.1% are singletons. Comments on this clone: Its antigen is undetermined.

With V trimmed by 3 bases and J by 1 base, 2 bases remained unmatched. The CDR3 length is 14 residues. Germline CDR1 MNHEY, CDR2 SMNVEV (reference sequence). Sample: central memory CD4+ T cells from blood. The receptor was isolated from a man younger than 30 in good health. The gene calls are TRBV27 and TRBJ1-1; TRBD1 agrees at 7 bases. This chain's CDR3 is CASSFEGANTEAFF. In nucleotides, the CDR3 is TGTGCCAGCAGTTTCGAGGGGGCGAACACTGAAGCTTTCTTT.